A single sample is the source of the 19 T cell receptor beta chains below, sequenced in a study of blood T cell repertoires in COVID-19 (dated by TCRdb to 2018 to 2021). Library generation was performed with the immunoSEQ multiplex PCR assay. TCRdb took over this immuneACCESS table, retaining in-frame rearrangements with V and J assigned. Such tables are incomplete; in checked studies, under half of the missing clones stem from an unresolved V gene, and the remainder is unexplained. The sample has about 160,000 clones on record, over 70% of them singletons. The ten largest account for 3% to 4% of the sample. The specimen was PBMCs or T cells enriched from blood (not recorded which). The receptors originated from a woman aged 60-75 years who had recovered from COVID-19.

The V and J genes are TRBV24-1 and TRBJ1-1, with 8 bases matching TRBD1. This CDR3 has 14 residues. V trimming: 5 bases; J trimming: 2 bases; junction bases outside the gene matches: 3. Germline CDR1 is KGHDR and CDR2 is SFDVKD. Written as DNA, the CDR3 is TGTGCCACCAGTGGGGGGACAGGCAACACTGAAGCTTTCTTT. It translates to CATSGGTGNTEAFF.

About this clone: The same CDR3 arises from other DNA sequences in this sample as well. This rearrangement joins TRBV30 to TRBJ1-1, with a weak D call TRBD1 (5 bases). The CDR3 contains 13 residues. The V end lost 0 bases, the J end lost 1 base, and 6 bases lay between the germline ends. Germline CDR1 GTSNPN, CDR2 SVGIG (reference sequence). The CDR3, as DNA: TGTGCCTGGAGTGTAGGACAGAACACTGAAGCTTTCTTT. Its translation is CAWSVGQNTEAFF.

This chain connects TRBV18 to TRBJ2-5, with D possibly being TRBD1 (5 bases). This CDR3 has 16 residues. The V end was cut by 0 bases, the J end by 1 base, with 12 bases between. Germline CDR1 reads KGHSH; CDR2 reads LQKENI. The CDR3 loop is CASSPPRTKTQETQYF. CDR3 nucleotides: TGTGCCAGCTCACCACCCAGGACAAAAACCCAAGAGACCCAGTACTTC.

This sequence joins TRBV19 and TRBJ2-2; D may be TRBD2 (5 bases). V was cut by 6 bases and J by 6 bases, with 8 bases left in between. This CDR3 has 12 amino acids. CDR1 and CDR2 from the germline V gene are LNHDA and SQIVND (reference sequence). This CDR3 is CASRDGAGELFF. The CDR3 nucleotides are TGTGCCAGTAGGGACGGGGCCGGGGAGCTGTTTTTT.

The rearrangement links TRBV7-9 to TRBJ2-5, with a tentative D call TRBD2 (5 bases). Trimming pared 2 bases from V and 4 bases from J, leaving 14 bases between. CDR1 and CDR2 (germline): SEHNR, FQNEAQ (reference sequence). The CDR3 is 15 amino acids. In nucleotides, the CDR3 is TGTGCCAGCAGCTTATTATCCCCCGGAGGAGAGACCCAGTACTTC. Translated, it gives CASSLLSPGGETQYF. Variable domain in full (rest from reference TRBV7-9 and TRBJ2-5): DTGVSQNPRHKITKRGQNVTFRCDPISEHNRLYWYRQTLGQGPEFLTYFQNEAQLEKSRLLSDRFSAERPKGSFSTLEIQRTEQGDSAMYLCASSLLSPGGETQYFGPGTRLLVL.

The gene calls are TRBV6-1 and TRBJ2-3; TRBD1 is a possible D gene (8 bases). Looked up from germline, CDR1 is MNHNS and CDR2 is SASEGT. Trimming shortened V by 4 bases and J by 1 base, and 15 bases separated the two germline ends. CDR3 size: 16 residues. The CDR3 bases are TGTGCCAGCAGTGGGCGGGGGACAGGCGGCACAGATACGCAGTATTTT. This codes for CASSGRGTGGTDTQYF.

V usage is TRBV6-1 and J usage is TRBJ1-5; no clear D. Germline V gene data show CDR1 as MNHNS and CDR2 as SASEGT. Trimming removed 2 bases at V and 0 bases at J, with 14 bases between. The CDR3 loop spans 17 amino acids. The CDR3 loop is CASSEIGGYASNQPQHF. CDR3 sequence (DNA): TGTGCCAGCAGTGAAATAGGAGGGTATGCTAGCAATCAGCCCCAGCATTTT.

The genes are TRBV29-1 and TRBJ1-5, with TRBD1 as a possible D gene (5 bases). CDR3 length: 14 amino acids. The germline V gene has CDR1 SQVTM and CDR2 ANQGSEA. Trimming cost V 3 bases and J 0 bases, with 9 bases left between them. The CDR3 loop reads CSVDQGHSNQPQHF. DNA for the CDR3: TGCAGCGTTGATCAGGGTCATAGCAATCAGCCCCAGCATTTT.

The V gene is TRBV10-2, the J gene TRBJ1-1; D perhaps matches TRBD1 (5 bases). Germline CDR1 reads WSHSY; CDR2 reads SAAADI. V was shortened by 3 bases and J by 0 bases, with 8 bases between the two germline ends. The CDR3 spans 14 residues. The CDR3 protein is CASSDRGMNTEAFF. The CDR3 coding sequence is TGCGCCAGCAGTGATCGGGGGATGAACACTGAAGCTTTCTTT.

The chain carries TRBV7-2 and TRBJ1-2, with D perhaps TRBD1 (6 bases). This CDR3 contains 16 residues. V lost 6 bases to trimming and J lost 5 bases, with 22 bases between them. CDR1 is SGHTA, CDR2 FQGNSA, per germline. This CDR3 is CASSSSGTLSRYGYTF. In nucleotides, the CDR3 is TGTGCCAGCAGTTCGTCCGGGACACTCTCCAGATATGGCTACACCTTC. The full variable domain, with the rest looked up from reference TRBV7-2 and TRBJ1-2, is GAGVSQSPSNKVTEKGKDVELRCDPISGHTALYWYRQSLGQGLEFLIYFQGNSAPDKSGLPSDRFSAERTGGSVSTLTIQRTQQEDSAVYLCASSSSGTLSRYGYTFGSGTRLTVV.

The gene calls are TRBV5-4 and TRBJ1-1; weak D call: TRBD1 (6 bases). CDR3 length: 15 residues. Between the trimmed V and J ends, which lost 0 bases and 1 base, there was a span of 10 bases. CDR1 SGHNT and CDR2 YYREEE come from the germline V gene (reference sequence). The CDR3 is CASSLAGQENTEAFF. DNA of the CDR3: TGTGCCAGCAGCTTGGCGGGACAAGAGAACACTGAAGCTTTCTTT.

This clone was picked up one time. V and J are TRBV19 and TRBJ1-5, with D perhaps TRBD1 (5 bases). Germline V gene sequence: CDR1 LNHDA, CDR2 SQIVND (reference sequence). Trimming stripped 3 bases from V and 7 bases from J, with 10 bases between. The CDR3 contains 13 residues. CDR3 amino acids: CASSIAGTQPQHF. The CDR3 DNA reads TGTGCCAGTAGTATCGCGGGGACCCAGCCCCAGCATTTT.

V and J are TRBV9 and TRBJ2-3; D unresolved. V lost 2 bases, J lost 6 bases, and 10 bases lay in between. The CDR3 consists of 13 residues. Germline values: CDR1 SGDLS, CDR2 YYNGEE. CDR3: CASSVKIQDTQYF. CDR3 nucleotide sequence: TGTGCCAGCAGCGTTAAGATCCAGGATACGCAGTATTTT.

The chain recombines TRBV10-3 with TRBJ1-3; a possible D gene is TRBD1 (6 bases). CDR1 is ENHRY, CDR2 SYGVKD, per germline. The CDR3 consists of 14 residues. V lost 4 bases to trimming and J lost 0 bases, with 7 bases between them. In nucleotides, the CDR3 is TGTGCCATCAGTGGAGGGGGCTCTGGAAACACCATATATTTT. Translating it yields CAISGGGSGNTIYF.

The chain is built from TRBV19 and TRBJ2-7; D possibly corresponds to TRBD2 (6 bases). V was shortened by 4 bases and J by 7 bases, with 20 bases between the two germline ends. This CDR3 spans 15 amino acids. Per the germline V gene, CDR1 is LNHDA and CDR2 is SQIVND (reference sequence). The chain's CDR3 is CASSRSRQPGEEQYF. DNA of the CDR3: TGTGCCAGTAGTAGGTCCCGACAGCCGGGGGAGGAGCAGTACTTC.

This clone was counted only a few times. The chain combines TRBV2 with TRBJ1-5, with D possibly matching TRBD1 (6 bases). V lost 6 bases and J 4 bases, leaving 13 bases between the germline ends. The CDR3 is 14 amino acids. Looked up from germline, CDR1 is SNHLY and CDR2 is FYNNEI. This CDR3 is CASSGGAPNQPQHF. As DNA, the CDR3 is TGTGCCAGCAGCGGGGGGGCACCTAATCAGCCCCAGCATTTT. Full variable domain (missing parts from reference TRBV2 and TRBJ1-5): EPEVTQTPSHQVTQMGQEVILRCVPISNHLYFYWYRQILGQKVEFLVSFYNNEISEKSEIFDDQFSVERPDGSNFTLKIRSTKLEDSAMYFCASSGGAPNQPQHFGDGTRLSIL.

The chain carries TRBV5-6 and TRBJ1-1; TRBD1 might be the D (6 bases). Trimming took off 2 bases at V and 0 bases at J, with 14 bases between the two ends. CDR3 size: 16 residues. CDR1 and CDR2 (germline): SGHDT, YYEEEE. The CDR3: CASSFTGSWVNTEAFF. As DNA, the CDR3 is TGTGCCAGCAGCTTTACAGGGAGTTGGGTGAACACTGAAGCTTTCTTT.

This chain links TRBV19 with TRBJ2-3; tentatively, D is TRBD2 (7 bases). Per germline, CDR1 LNHDA and CDR2 SQIVND (reference sequence). This CDR3 is 15 amino acids long. Trimming cost V 1 base and J 4 bases, with 12 bases left between them. The CDR3 protein is CASSIGGGVPDTQYF. The CDR3 DNA reads TGTGCCAGTAGTATAGGAGGGGGGGTCCCAGATACGCAGTATTTT.

The J gene is TRBJ2-1, the V gene TRBV4-1; 8 bases fit TRBD2. Germline V CDR1 and CDR2: MGHRA, YSYEKL. V was clipped by 2 bases and J by 2 bases; unmatched bases: 2. This CDR3 has 15 residues. CDR3: CASSQNSGTYNEQFF. The CDR3 DNA reads TGCGCCAGCAGCCAAAATAGCGGGACCTACAATGAGCAGTTCTTC.